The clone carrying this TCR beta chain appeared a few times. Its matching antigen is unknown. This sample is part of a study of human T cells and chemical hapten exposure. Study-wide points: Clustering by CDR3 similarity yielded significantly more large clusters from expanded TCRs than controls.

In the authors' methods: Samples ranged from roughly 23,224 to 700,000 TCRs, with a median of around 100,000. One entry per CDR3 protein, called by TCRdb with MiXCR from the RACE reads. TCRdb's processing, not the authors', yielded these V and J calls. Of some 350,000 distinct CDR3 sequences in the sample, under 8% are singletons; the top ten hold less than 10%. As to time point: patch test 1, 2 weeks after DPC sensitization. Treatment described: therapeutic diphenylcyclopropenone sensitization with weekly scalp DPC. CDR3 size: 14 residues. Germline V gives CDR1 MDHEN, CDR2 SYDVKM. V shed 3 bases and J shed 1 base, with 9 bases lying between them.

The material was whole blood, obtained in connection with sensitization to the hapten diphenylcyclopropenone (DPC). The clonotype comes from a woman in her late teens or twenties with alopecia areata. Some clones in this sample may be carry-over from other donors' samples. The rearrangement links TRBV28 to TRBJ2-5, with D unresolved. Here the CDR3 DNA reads TGTGCCAGCAGTTTTCTTCAAACCCAAGAGACCCAGTACTTC. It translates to CASSFLQTQETQYF.